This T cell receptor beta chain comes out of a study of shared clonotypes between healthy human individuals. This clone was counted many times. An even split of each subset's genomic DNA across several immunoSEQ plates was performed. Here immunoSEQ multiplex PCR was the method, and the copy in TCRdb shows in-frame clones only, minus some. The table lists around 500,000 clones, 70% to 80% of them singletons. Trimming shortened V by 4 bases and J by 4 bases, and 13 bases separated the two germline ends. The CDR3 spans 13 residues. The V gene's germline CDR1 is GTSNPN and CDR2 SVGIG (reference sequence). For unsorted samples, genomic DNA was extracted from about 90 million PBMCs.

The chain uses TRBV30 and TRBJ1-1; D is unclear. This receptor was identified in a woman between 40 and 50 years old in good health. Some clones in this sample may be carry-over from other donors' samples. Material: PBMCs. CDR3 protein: CAWILRRSTEAFF. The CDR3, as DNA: TGTGCCTGGATATTGCGGCGGAGCACTGAAGCTTTCTTT.